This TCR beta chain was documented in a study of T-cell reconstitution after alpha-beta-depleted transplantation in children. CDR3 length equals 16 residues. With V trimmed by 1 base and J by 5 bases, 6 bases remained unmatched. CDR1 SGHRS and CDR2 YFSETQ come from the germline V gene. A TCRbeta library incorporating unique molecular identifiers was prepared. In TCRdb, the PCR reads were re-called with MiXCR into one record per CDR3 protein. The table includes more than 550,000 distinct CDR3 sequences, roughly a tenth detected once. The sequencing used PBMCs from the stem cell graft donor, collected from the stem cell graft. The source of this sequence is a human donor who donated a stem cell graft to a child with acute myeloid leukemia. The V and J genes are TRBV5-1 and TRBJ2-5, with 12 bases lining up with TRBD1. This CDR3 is CASSLTGTGGMETQYF. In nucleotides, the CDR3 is TGCGCCAGCAGCTTGACCGGGACAGGGGGCATGGAGACCCAGTACTTC.